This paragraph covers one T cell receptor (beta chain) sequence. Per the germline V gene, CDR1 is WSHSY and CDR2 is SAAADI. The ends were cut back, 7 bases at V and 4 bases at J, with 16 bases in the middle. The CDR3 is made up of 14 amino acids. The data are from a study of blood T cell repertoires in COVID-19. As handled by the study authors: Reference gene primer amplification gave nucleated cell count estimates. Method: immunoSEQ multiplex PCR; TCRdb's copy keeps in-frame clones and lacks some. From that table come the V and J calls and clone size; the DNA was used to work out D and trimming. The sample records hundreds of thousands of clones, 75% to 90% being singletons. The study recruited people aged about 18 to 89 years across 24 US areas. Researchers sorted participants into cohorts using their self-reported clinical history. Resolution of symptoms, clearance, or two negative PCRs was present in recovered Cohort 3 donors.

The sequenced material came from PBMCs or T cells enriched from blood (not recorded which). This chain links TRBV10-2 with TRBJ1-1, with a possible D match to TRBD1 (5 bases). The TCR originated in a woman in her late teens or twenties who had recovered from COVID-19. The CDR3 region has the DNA TGCGCCAGCACCGCTGGAGGGACGGGCACTGAAGCTTTCTTT. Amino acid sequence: CASTAGGTGTEAFF.